This TCR beta chain was captured in a study of shared clonotypes between healthy human individuals. The study enrolled healthy HIV-negative adults without recent acute infections or vaccinations as donors. Adult Caucasians living in Nashville, Tennessee made up all of the donors. The germline V gene has CDR1 MNHEY and CDR2 SMNVEV (reference sequence). V was pared by 5 bases and J by 1 base, with 15 bases between. The CDR3 loop spans 16 amino acids. Here immunoSEQ multiplex PCR was the method, and the copy in TCRdb shows in-frame clones only, minus some. Of approximately 1,000,000 clones listed, around 78% were seen once; the top ten hold around 0.47%. About this clone: What it binds is unknown.

Study-wide points: The genetic and exposure-history diversity represented was limited by few donors.

This chain connects TRBV27 to TRBJ1-5, with D uncertain. The specimen sequenced was memory CD4+ T cells from PBMCs. Noted subset: CD45RA-negative fraction. This clonotype was obtained from a man between 18 and 29 years old in good health. Some clones in this sample may be carry-over from other donors' samples. CDR3: CASSPLGRGSNQPQHF. DNA for the CDR3: TGTGCCAGCAGTCCGTTGGGTCGAGGGAGCAATCAGCCCCAGCATTTT.